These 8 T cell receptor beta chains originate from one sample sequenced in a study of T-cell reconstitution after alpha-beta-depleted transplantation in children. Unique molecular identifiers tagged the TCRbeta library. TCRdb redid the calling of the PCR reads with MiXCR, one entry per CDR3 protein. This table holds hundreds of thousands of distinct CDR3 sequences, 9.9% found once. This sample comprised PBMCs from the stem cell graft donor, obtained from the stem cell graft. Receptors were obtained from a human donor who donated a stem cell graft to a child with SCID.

This CDR3 reads CAISADSLYTQYF. The CDR3, as DNA: TGTGCCATCAGTGCGGACAGTTTGTATACGCAGTATTTT. The chain recombines TRBV10-3 with TRBJ2-3, with D maybe TRBD1 (6 bases). The CDR3 extends over 13 amino acids. V lost 4 bases and J lost 7, with 12 bases in between. The V gene's germline CDR1 is ENHRY and CDR2 SYGVKD.

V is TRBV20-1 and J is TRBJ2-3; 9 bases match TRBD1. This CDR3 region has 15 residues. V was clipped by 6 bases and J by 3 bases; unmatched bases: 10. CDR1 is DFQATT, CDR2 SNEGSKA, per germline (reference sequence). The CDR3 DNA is TGCAGTGCAGCCCAGGACAGGGGAGGAACAGATACGCAGTATTTT. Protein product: CSAAQDRGGTDTQYF.

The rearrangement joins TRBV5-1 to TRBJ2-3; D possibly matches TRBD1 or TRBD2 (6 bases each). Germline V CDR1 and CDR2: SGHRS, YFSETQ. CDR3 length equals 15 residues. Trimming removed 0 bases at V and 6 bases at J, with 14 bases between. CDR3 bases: TGCGCCAGCAGCTTGGAAGGGGGGAGGAGTGATACGCAGTATTTT. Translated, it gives CASSLEGGRSDTQYF.

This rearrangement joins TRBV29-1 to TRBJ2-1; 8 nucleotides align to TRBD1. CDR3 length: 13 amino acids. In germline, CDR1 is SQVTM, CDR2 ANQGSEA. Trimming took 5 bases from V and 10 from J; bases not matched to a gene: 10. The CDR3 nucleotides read TGCAGCGTTCTTGGACAGGGCCTTTGGGAGCAGTTCTTC. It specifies CSVLGQGLWEQFF.

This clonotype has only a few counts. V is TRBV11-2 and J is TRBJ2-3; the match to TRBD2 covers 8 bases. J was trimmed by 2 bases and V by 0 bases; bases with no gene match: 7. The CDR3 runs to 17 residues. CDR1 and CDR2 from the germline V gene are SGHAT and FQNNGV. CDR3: CASSLDRRGANTDTQYF. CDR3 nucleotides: TGTGCCAGCAGCTTAGATCGGCGGGGGGCTAACACAGATACGCAGTATTTT.

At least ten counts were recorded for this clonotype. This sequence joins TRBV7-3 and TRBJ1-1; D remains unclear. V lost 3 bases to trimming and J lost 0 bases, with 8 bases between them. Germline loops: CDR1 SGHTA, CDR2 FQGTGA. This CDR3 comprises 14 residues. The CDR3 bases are TGTGCCAGCAGCTTGGATACCTTGAACACTGAAGCTTTCTTT. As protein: CASSLDTLNTEAFF.

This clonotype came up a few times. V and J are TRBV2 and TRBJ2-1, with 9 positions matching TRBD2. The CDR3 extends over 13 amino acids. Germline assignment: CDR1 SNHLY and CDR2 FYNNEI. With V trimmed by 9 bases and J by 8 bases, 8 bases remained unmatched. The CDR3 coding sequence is TGTGCCAGTACCGGGACTAGCATCTATGAGCAGTTCTTC. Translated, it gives CASTGTSIYEQFF.

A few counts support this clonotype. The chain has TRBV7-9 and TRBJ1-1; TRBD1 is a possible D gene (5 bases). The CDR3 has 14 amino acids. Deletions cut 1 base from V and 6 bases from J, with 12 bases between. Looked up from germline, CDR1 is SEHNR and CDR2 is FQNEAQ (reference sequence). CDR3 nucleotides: TGTGCCAGCAGCTTAGTTGGGGGAGGTGCTGAAGCTTTCTTT. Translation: CASSLVGGGAEAFF.